This T cell receptor (beta chain) was identified in a study of cytomegalovirus exposure and HLA in healthy donors. Study conclusions and caveats: Within an earlier analysis, most TCR beta V segments proved productive either about 87% or about 30% of the time.

The CDR3 has 13 residues. Per the germline V gene, CDR1 is SGHTA and CDR2 is FQGNSA. V lost 2 bases to trimming and J lost 3 bases, with 5 bases between them. The study ran its PCR with 60 Vbeta and 13 Jbeta primers. Sequencing used immunoSEQ multiplex PCR; TCRdb keeps in-frame clones, though not all of them. The data contain more than 85,000 clones, roughly 15% of them seen just once; the ten biggest clones take up more than 0.8%. Notes on this clone: Its specificity is not known.

Sequencing was performed on PBMCs. The receptor was derived from a female donor in good health and CMV-seronegative. The V and J genes are TRBV7-2 and TRBJ1-5, with D uncertain. The CDR3 spells CASSLLPNQPQHF. CDR3 nucleotides: TGTGCCAGCAGCTTACTCCCCAATCAGCCCCAGCATTTT.